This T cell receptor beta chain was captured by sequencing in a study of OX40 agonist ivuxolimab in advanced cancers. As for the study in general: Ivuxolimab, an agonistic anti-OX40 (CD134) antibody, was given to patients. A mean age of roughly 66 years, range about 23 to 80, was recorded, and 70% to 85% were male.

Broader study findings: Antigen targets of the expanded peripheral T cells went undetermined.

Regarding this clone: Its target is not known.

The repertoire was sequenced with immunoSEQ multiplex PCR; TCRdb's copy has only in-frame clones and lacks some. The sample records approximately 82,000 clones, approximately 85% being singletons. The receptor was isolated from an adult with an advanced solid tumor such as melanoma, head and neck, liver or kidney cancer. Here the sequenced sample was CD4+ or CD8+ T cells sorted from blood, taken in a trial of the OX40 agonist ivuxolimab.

The CDR3 nucleotides read TGCGCCAGCAGCTTGGAGAGGGACACCGGGGAGCTGTTTTTT. Residues: CASSLERDTGELFF. The chain carries TRBV5-1 and TRBJ2-2, with D possibly being TRBD2 (5 bases). CDR1 is SGHRS, CDR2 YFSETQ, per germline. The CDR3 sequence is 14 residues long. Deletions cut 0 bases from V and 3 bases from J, with 6 bases between.